Reported below is one T cell receptor beta chain. This clonotype was found many times. Its antigen target is currently unknown. Base qualities are not recorded, but no much larger clone differs from it by a single base. Read against the paper, the sample's time point label means: newly diagnosed GD, antithyroid drugs for less than 3 months. RNA was extracted from PBMCs in TRIzol for both TCR sequencing and RNA sequencing. Graves' disease was diagnosed according to American Thyroid Association guidelines. Patients were recruited from an endocrinology department in Xi'an, China. Each patient gave roughly 8.4 milliliters of peripheral blood, collected in an EDTA anticoagulant tube. Ficoll Paque Plus density gradient separation was used to isolate PBMCs, and no further T cell sorting was performed. RNA quality was checked with an Agilent 2100 Bioanalyzer and agarose gel, and concentration with a NanoDrop 2000.

Its CDR3 holds 18 amino acids, cysteine through phenylalanine. Just the 54-base CDR3 DNA is kept, in frame starting at base 1. Trimming takes 5 bases off V and 6 bases off J; junction bases not matched to a gene: 9. The CDR1 and CDR2 encoded by the germline V gene are MGHRA and YSYEKL. This sample is drawn from a study of regulatory T cells in long-lasting Graves disease (dated by TCRdb to the early 2020s). Broadly, across the study: Antithyroid drugs had been taken for less than 3 months by newly diagnosed Graves' disease patients. TCR sequencing covered 13 persistent and 20 or so newly diagnosed Graves' disease patients, 33 samples in total. Patients with persistent Graves' disease were compared with patients with newly diagnosed Graves' disease using TCR sequencing and RNA sequencing of peripheral blood. The study took place in China and was registered as a clinical trial.

Library preparation used multiplex PCR. The sequencer was an Illumina HiSeq 4000. iRepertoire HTBI primers and Arm-PCR amplification of CDR3 regions were used to construct TCR beta libraries. Before sequencing, the PCR products underwent gel purification. Concerning the study's data processing: A total of roughly 65 TRBV and under 15 TRBJ segments were identified across samples and were used for gene usage analysis of CDR3 amino acid clonotypes. Filtered high-quality paired reads were merged into contigs using COPE and FqMerger. BLAST was used to align contigs to the IMGT TRBV, TRBD and TRBJ reference genes, and CDR3 was defined following IMGT. Clonotypes above 0.1% frequency were classified as highly expanded clones. Shannon entropy served as the measure of repertoire diversity, while the Gini coefficient captured V-J evenness. Clonotypes shared by more than one individual were considered public. TCRdb reprocessed the public reads (quality trimming at Q25 with fastp, clone calling with MiXCR) and kept in-frame beta chains. Rows with one shared CDR3 protein collapse into an entry with the most common genes and DNA. The V and J calls were not made by the authors but by TCRdb's processing. The sample profile shows around 400,000 distinct CDR3 sequences; around 15% of them were found once. The top ten constitute approximately 22% of the sample.

The investigation overall reported the following: Persistent patients shared more public clonotypes among themselves (approximately 2,500) than newly diagnosed patients did (about 970). As a limitation, the authors acknowledged that the small sample size may reduce accuracy. Lower TCR Shannon entropy and fewer highly expanded clones were observed in persistent Graves' disease patients than in newly diagnosed patients, which suggested clonal expansion. Only the TCR beta chain was sequenced and analyzed. Because the primary lesion, thyroid tissue, could not be accessed, the study looked at peripheral blood alone. TRBV28, TRBJ1-2 and TRBJ2-5 were preferentially used in persistent disease, while TRBV20-1 and TRBJ2-1 were favored in newly diagnosed disease.

The chain uses TRBV4-1 and TRBJ2-2; 16 bases in between match TRBD2. This TCR was sampled from a female donor with Graves disease. Sequenced material: peripheral blood mononuclear cells (PBMCs), taken at new diagnosis, from a patient treated with antithyroid drugs. At the DNA level, the sequence is TGCGCCAGCAGCTTCCTCGGGACTAGCGGGAGGGACGCCGGGGAGCTGTTTTTT. Its translation reads: CASSFLGTSGRDAGELFF.